Following are 18 T cell receptor beta chains from one sample sequenced in a study of chemoradiotherapy in HPV16-positive cancers. Only in-frame clones appear in the TCRdb table, and some are missing; sequencing was by immunoSEQ multiplex PCR. The sample has 9,500 to 15,000 clones, around 89% seen once; the top ten hold 2.4%. The specimen comprised blood, sampled from a patient who underwent chemoradiotherapy. The receptors stem from a human donor with HPV-associated anogenital cancer.

This clone occurred once. The chain carries TRBV30 and TRBJ1-5; D may be TRBD1 (6 bases). The germline CDR1 and CDR2 sequences are GTSNPN and SVGIG (reference sequence). The V gene lost 0 bases and the J gene lost 5 bases, with 14 bases spanning the gap. CDR3 size: 15 residues. The CDR3 reads CAWSVGTNRDQPQHF. Here the CDR3 DNA reads TGTGCCTGGAGTGTGGGAACGAACAGGGATCAGCCCCAGCATTTT.

For the CDR3, the DNA is TGTGCCAGCAGCTTTTACTACGACCCCTCCTACGAGCAGTACTTC. Amino acid sequence: CASSFYYDPSYEQYF. The chain recombines TRBV7-8 with TRBJ2-7; D remains ambiguous. The CDR3 covers 15 residues. V gave up 3 bases and J gave up 0 bases, with 12 bases separating them. Germline CDR1 is SGHVS and CDR2 is FQNEAQ.

V gene TRBV5-6 combines with J gene TRBJ1-4; D is unclear. V gave up 4 bases and J gave up 4 bases, with 14 bases separating them. The germline V gene encodes CDR1 SGHDT and CDR2 YYEEEE. The CDR3 sequence is 15 residues long. For the CDR3, the DNA is TGTGCCAGCAGCGACGCGGGCGGACTTAATGAAAAACTGTTTTTT. Amino acids: CASSDAGGLNEKLFF.

This chain uses TRBV19 with TRBJ1-1, with D possibly being TRBD1 (5 bases). The V end lost 1 base, the J end lost 0 bases, and 12 bases lay between the germline ends. The CDR3 has 16 amino acids. CDR1 is LNHDA and CDR2 is SQIVND in the germline V gene (reference sequence). The CDR3 DNA sequence: TGTGCCAGTAGTATAGGGGAGGGGCCTCTGAACACTGAAGCTTTCTTT. Encoded protein: CASSIGEGPLNTEAFF.

The V call is TRBV27, the J call TRBJ1-2; D gene unclear. This CDR3 region has 15 residues. The ends were cut back, 4 bases at V and 5 bases at J, with 17 bases in the middle. The germline V gene encodes CDR1 MNHEY and CDR2 SMNVEV (reference sequence). In DNA form, the CDR3 reads TGTGCCAGCAGTTCCTCGACTCGGGAGGTTTATGGCTACACCTTC. Its translation: CASSSSTREVYGYTF.

The chain carries TRBV9 and TRBJ1-2; D might be TRBD1 (5 bases). Looked up from germline, CDR1 is SGDLS and CDR2 is YYNGEE. There are 12 residues in the CDR3. V lost 4 bases to trimming and J lost 8 bases, with 12 bases between them. The CDR3 DNA reads TGTGCCAGCAGCACCAGGGCAGGAGGCTACACCTTC. Translated, it gives CASSTRAGGYTF. The full variable domain, rest sourced from reference TRBV9 and TRBJ1-2, is DSGVTQTPKHLITATGQRVTLRCSPRSGDLSVYWYQQSLDQGLQFLIQYYNGEERAKGNILERFSAQQFPDLHSELNLSSLELGDSALYFCASSTRAGGYTFGSGTRLTVV.

The chain links TRBV30 to TRBJ1-3; D is possibly TRBD1 (5 bases). Germline values: CDR1 GTSNPN, CDR2 SVGIG (reference sequence). V lost 1 base to trimming and J lost 4 bases, with 11 bases between them. The CDR3 runs to 14 residues. CDR3 in DNA: TGTGCCTGGAGTGAAGGGGTAGAAGGAAACACCATATATTTT. It yields the protein CAWSEGVEGNTIYF.

The chain recombines TRBV7-3 with TRBJ2-2; D remains unclear. V shed 3 bases and J shed 5 bases, with 7 bases lying between them. Germline V CDR1 and CDR2: SGHTA, FQGTGA. This CDR3 comprises 13 residues. The CDR3 DNA reads TGTGCCAGCAGCTTGAAGCTAACCGGGGAGCTGTTTTTT. Its translation: CASSLKLTGELFF.

The chain has TRBV5-1 and TRBJ2-2, with D hard to call. Per the germline V gene, CDR1 is SGHRS and CDR2 is YFSETQ. V lost 5 bases to trimming and J lost 9 bases, with 11 bases between them. This CDR3 region has 12 residues. CDR3 protein: CASRTGRRELFF. The CDR3 DNA sequence: TGCGCCAGCAGGACTGGAAGACGGGAGCTGTTTTTT.

The J gene is TRBJ2-1, the V gene TRBV11-2, with TRBD2 as a possible D gene (6 bases). This CDR3 is built from 15 residues. V dropped 8 bases and J dropped 6 bases, with 20 bases sitting between them. Germline loops: CDR1 SGHAT, CDR2 FQNNGV. CDR3 nucleotide sequence: TGTGCCAGCGCGGGGCTAGTGACCTCGGGCAATGAGCAGTTCTTC. Its translation: CASAGLVTSGNEQFF.

The rearrangement links TRBV11-2 to TRBJ1-1; no definite D call. V gave up 7 bases and J gave up 1 base, with 10 bases separating them. The CDR3 is made up of 13 amino acids. Germline V gives CDR1 SGHAT, CDR2 FQNNGV. The DNA for the CDR3 is TGTGCCAGCACCCTCGGGCGGAACACTGAAGCTTTCTTT. Encoded protein: CASTLGRNTEAFF.

The genes are TRBV5-4 and TRBJ1-2, with a weak D call TRBD1 (5 bases). V was clipped by 3 bases and J by 5 bases, with 23 bases between them. Per germline, CDR1 SGHNT and CDR2 YYREEE (reference sequence). The CDR3 has 17 residues. The CDR3 sequence: CASSSPSAGQGAYGYTF. CDR3 coding DNA: TGTGCCAGCAGCTCCCCTTCGGCAGGGCAGGGAGCGTATGGCTACACCTTC.

The rearrangement links TRBV6-5 to TRBJ2-1; D might be TRBD1 (5 bases). The CDR3 extends over 13 amino acids. Germline loops: CDR1 MNHEY, CDR2 SVGAGI. Trimming stripped 2 bases from V and 6 bases from J, with 8 bases between. The CDR3 loop reads CASSYVQGNEQFF. CDR3 nucleotide sequence: TGTGCCAGCAGTTACGTCCAGGGCAATGAGCAGTTCTTC.

The chain employs TRBV4-1 and TRBJ2-7; possible D gene TRBD1, 5 bases. The CDR3 covers 14 residues. The V gene lost 0 bases and the J gene lost 3 bases, with 9 bases spanning the gap. Germline CDR1 reads MGHRA; CDR2 reads YSYEKL. The CDR3 region has the DNA TGCGCCAGCAGCCAAGATTTAAGGGGCTACGAGCAGTACTTC. Translated, it gives CASSQDLRGYEQYF.

The rearrangement uses TRBV9 and TRBJ1-1; TRBD1 agrees at 11 bases. The CDR3 spans 17 residues. V was pared by 3 bases and J by 0 bases, with 7 bases of the junction left unmatched. CDR1 and CDR2 from the germline V gene are SGDLS and YYNGEE. CDR3: CASSGGTGGGLNTEAFF. The CDR3 nucleotides are TGTGCCAGCAGCGGTGGGACAGGGGGGGGCCTGAACACTGAAGCTTTCTTT.

This chain uses TRBV29-1 with TRBJ1-5; D is perhaps TRBD1 (6 bases). The CDR3 runs to 12 residues. Germline CDR1 and CDR2: SQVTM and ANQGSEA. Trimming pared 4 bases from V and 4 bases from J, leaving 8 bases between. DNA for the CDR3: TGCAGCGTTGGGACAGATAATCAGCCCCAGCATTTT. It translates to CSVGTDNQPQHF.

The chain couples TRBV7-9 to TRBJ2-2; no clear D gene. In germline, CDR1 is SEHNR, CDR2 FQNEAQ (reference sequence). V dropped 2 bases and J dropped 0 bases, with 4 bases sitting between them. The CDR3 totals 14 residues. For the CDR3, the DNA is TGTGCCAGCAGCTTAATTCCGAACACCGGGGAGCTGTTTTTT. This codes for CASSLIPNTGELFF.

The V and J genes are TRBV5-5 and TRBJ2-1, with a possible D match to TRBD1 (6 bases). Trimming left V 0 bases short and J 13 bases short, with 14 bases between. The germline V gene encodes CDR1 SGHKS and CDR2 YYEKEE (reference sequence). The length of the CDR3 is 13 residues. DNA for the CDR3: TGTGCCAGCAGCTTGGCGAGGGCAGGGGATCAGTTCTTC. Protein product: CASSLARAGDQFF.